Presented here are 3 T cell receptor beta chains from one specimen sequenced in a study of neurological immune-mediated disorders. TCRdb reprocessed the 5' RACE reads with MiXCR, giving one entry per CDR3 protein. The sample has fewer than 65,000 distinct CDR3 sequences; roughly 4.3% are singletons. Material for sequencing was PBMCs. Receptors originate from a man aged 45 to 65 with multiple sclerosis.

This clonotype was seen many times. This chain joins TRBV20-1 and TRBJ1-3; D is perhaps TRBD1 (6 bases). Trimming pared 0 bases from V and 4 bases from J, leaving 10 bases between. Germline lookup yields CDR1 DFQATT and CDR2 SNEGSKA (reference sequence). The CDR3 has 14 amino acids. In DNA form, the CDR3 reads TGCAGTGCTAGAGAAATAGGGGGAGGAAACACCATATATTTT. Translation: CSAREIGGGNTIYF.

A few counts support this clonotype. The gene calls are TRBV29-1 and TRBJ2-1, with no clear D. V lost 2 bases to trimming and J lost 6 bases, with 5 bases between them. The CDR3 consists of 11 residues. Germline V gene sequence: CDR1 SQVTM, CDR2 ANQGSEA. Here the CDR3 reads CSVESGNEQFF. CDR3 DNA sequence: TGCAGCGTTGAATCTGGCAATGAGCAGTTCTTC.

This clonotype has at least ten counts. This chain joins TRBV25-1 and TRBJ2-5; perhaps TRBD1 as D (5 bases). CDR1 is MGHDK, CDR2 SYGVNS, per germline. The V gene lost 4 bases and the J gene lost 7 bases, with 10 bases spanning the gap. The CDR3 spans 12 residues. DNA of the CDR3: TGTGCCAGCAGTGTGGGGCAGGGGACCCAGTACTTC. Amino acids: CASSVGQGTQYF.